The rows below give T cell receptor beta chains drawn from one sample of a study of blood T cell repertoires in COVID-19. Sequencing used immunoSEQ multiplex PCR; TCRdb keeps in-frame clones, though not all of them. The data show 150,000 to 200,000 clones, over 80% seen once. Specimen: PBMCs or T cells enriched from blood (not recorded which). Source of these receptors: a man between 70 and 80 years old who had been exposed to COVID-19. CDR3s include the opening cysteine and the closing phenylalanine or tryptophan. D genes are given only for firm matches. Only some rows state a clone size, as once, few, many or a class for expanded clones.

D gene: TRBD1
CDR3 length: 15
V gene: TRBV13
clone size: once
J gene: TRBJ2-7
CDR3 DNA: TGTGCCAGCAGCTTAAAAGGGACAGGGTACTACGAGCAGTACTTC
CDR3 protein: CASSLKGTGYYEQYF

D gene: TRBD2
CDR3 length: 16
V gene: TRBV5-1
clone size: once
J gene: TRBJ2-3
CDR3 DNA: TGCGCCAGCAGCTTGGAACCAGCGGGGGGCACAGATACGCAGTATTTT
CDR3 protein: CASSLEPAGGTDTQYF

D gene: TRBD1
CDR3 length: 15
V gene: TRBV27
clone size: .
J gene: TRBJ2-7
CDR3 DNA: TGTGCCAGCAGTAAGCCGGGACAGGGTGGCACCGAGCAGTACTTC
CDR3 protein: CASSKPGQGGTEQYF

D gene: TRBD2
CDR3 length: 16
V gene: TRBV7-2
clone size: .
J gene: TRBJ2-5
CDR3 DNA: TGTGCCAGCAGCACGAAAGCGGGGGGGCTAGAAGAGACCCAGCACTTC
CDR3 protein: CASSTKAGGLEETQHF

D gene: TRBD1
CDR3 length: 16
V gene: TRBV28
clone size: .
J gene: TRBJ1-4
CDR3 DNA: TGTGCCAGCAGCTCCGGGACAGCCTTGTTTAATGAAAAACTGTTTTTT
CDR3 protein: CASSSGTALFNEKLFF

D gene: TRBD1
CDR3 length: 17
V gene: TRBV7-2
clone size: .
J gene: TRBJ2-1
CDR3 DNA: TGTGCCAGCAGCCTCTCCGGGACAGGGTCGGGGAACAATGAGCAGTTCTTC
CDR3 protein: CASSLSGTGSGNNEQFF

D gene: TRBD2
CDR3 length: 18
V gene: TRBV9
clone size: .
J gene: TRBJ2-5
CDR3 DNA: TGTGCCAGCAGCCTCCCCCTTGGGACTAGCGGTTATTCAGAGACCCAGTACTTC
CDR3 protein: CASSLPLGTSGYSETQYF

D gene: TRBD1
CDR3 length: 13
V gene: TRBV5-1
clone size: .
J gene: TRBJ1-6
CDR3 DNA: TGCGCCAGCAGCCCCCAGGGGGGCACACCCCTCCACTTT
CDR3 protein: CASSPQGGTPLHF

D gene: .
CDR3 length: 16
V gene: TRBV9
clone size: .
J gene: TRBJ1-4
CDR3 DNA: TGTGCCAGCAGCGCGGGATGGGGATTGTCTAATGAAAAACTGTTTTTT
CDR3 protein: CASSAGWGLSNEKLFF

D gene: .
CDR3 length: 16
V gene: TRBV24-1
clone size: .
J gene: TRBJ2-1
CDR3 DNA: TGTGCCACCAGCCTGGGGAGGGGGGCTCTCTACAATGAGCAGTTCTTC
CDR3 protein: CATSLGRGALYNEQFF

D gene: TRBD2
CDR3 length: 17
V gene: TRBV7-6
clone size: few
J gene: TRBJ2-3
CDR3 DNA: TGTGCCAGCAGCCCCTCCGCCCCAGCGGGAACGGGGGATACGCAGTATTTT
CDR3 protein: CASSPSAPAGTGDTQYF

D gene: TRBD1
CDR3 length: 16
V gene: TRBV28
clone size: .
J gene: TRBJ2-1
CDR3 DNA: TGTGCCAGCAGTTTATTTTTGGGACAGGTCGACAATGAGCAGTTCTTC
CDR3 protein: CASSLFLGQVDNEQFF

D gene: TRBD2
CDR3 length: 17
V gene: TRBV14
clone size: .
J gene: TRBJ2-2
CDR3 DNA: TGTGCCAGCAGCCAAGATCTAGCGGGACCCAACACCGGGGAGCTGTTTTTT
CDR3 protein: CASSQDLAGPNTGELFF

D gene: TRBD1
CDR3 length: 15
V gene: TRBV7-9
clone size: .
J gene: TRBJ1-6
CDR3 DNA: TGTGCCAGCAGCAGGACAGGGGGAGGCAATTCACCCCTCCACTTT
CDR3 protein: CASSRTGGGNSPLHF

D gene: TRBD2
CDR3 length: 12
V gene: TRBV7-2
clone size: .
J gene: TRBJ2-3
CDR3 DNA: TGCACCGTTCGACTAGCAGGGGATACGCAGTATTTT
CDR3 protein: CTVRLAGDTQYF

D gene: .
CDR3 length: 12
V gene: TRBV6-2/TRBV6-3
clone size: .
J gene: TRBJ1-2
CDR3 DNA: TGTGCCAGCAGTTACGCGAGAAGTGGCTACACCTTC
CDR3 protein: CASSYARSGYTF

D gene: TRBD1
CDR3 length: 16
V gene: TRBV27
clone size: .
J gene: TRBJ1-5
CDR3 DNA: TGTGCCAGCAGTTTGGCATCGGGACAGGGAACTCAGCCCCAGCATTTT
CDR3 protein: CASSLASGQGTQPQHF

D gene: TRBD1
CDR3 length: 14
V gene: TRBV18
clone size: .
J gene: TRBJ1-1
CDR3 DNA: TGTGCCAGCTCCCAAGGGACAGTGAACACTGAAGCTTTCTTT
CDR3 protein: CASSQGTVNTEAFF

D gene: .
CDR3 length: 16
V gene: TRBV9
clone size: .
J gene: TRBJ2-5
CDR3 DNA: TGTGCCAGCAGCGTCCACCCGGGGGTCCTAACGGAGACCCAGTACTTC
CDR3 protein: CASSVHPGVLTETQYF

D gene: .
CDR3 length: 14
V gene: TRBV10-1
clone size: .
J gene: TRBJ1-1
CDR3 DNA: TGCGCCAGCAGTTGGGGCGCGGGGGACACTGAAGCTTTCTTT
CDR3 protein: CASSWGAGDTEAFF

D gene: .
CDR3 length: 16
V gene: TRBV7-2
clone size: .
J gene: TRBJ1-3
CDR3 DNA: TGTGCCAGCAGCCAGTGGGCGGGGGGATCTGGAAACACCATATATTTT
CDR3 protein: CASSQWAGGSGNTIYF

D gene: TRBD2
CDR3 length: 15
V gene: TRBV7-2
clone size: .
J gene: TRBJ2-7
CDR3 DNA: TGTGCCAGCAGCTTAGGAGCGGGACGCTCCTACGAGCAGTACTTC
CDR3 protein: CASSLGAGRSYEQYF

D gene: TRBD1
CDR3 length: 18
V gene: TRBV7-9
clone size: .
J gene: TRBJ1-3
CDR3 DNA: TGTGCCAGCAGCCGATGGACAGGGGATTCCGACTCTGGAAACACCATATATTTT
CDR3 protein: CASSRWTGDSDSGNTIYF

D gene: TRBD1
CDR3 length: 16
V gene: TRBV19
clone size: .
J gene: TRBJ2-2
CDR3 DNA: TGTGCCAGTTCAACGTCAGGGGGCGGTATCAGCGGGGAGCTGTTTTTT
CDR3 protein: CASSTSGGGISGELFF

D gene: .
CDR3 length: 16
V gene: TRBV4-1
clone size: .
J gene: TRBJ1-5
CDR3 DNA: TGCGCCAGCAGCCAAGAGGAGACAGGAGCGAATCAGCCCCAGCATTTT
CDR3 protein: CASSQEETGANQPQHF

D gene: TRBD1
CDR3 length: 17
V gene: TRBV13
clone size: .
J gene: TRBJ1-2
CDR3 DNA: TGTGCCAGCAGCCTCAAGTCTTGGGACAGGGGTAACTATGGCTACACCTTC
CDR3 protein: CASSLKSWDRGNYGYTF

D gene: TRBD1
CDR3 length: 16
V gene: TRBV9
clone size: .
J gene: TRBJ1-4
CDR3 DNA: TGTGCCAGCAGCCGACAGGGAGAGGGATTTAATGAAAAACTGTTTTTT
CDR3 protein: CASSRQGEGFNEKLFF

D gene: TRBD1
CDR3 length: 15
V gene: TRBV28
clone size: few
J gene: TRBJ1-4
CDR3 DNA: TGTGCCAGCAGTCTAACAGGGGGCCATAATGAAAAACTGTTTTTT
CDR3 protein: CASSLTGGHNEKLFF

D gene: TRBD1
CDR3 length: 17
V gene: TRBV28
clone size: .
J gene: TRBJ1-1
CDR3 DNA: TGTGCCAGCAGCCCCACCCGACAGGGGCTGTGGTCGACTGAAGCTTTCTTT
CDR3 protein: CASSPTRQGLWSTEAFF

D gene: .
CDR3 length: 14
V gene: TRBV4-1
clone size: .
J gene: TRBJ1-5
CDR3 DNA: TGCGCCAGCAGCCAAGAACAGGTAGGGCAGCCCCAGCATTTT
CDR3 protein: CASSQEQVGQPQHF

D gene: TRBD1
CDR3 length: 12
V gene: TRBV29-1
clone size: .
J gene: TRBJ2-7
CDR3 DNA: TGCAGCGCAACAGGGGGCGAGTACGAGCAGTACTTC
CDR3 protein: CSATGGEYEQYF

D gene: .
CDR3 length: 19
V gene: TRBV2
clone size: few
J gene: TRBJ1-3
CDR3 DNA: TGTGCCAGCAGTGAAGACATCTTCTTGGGGACACGCTCTGGAAACACCATATATTTT
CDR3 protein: CASSEDIFLGTRSGNTIYF

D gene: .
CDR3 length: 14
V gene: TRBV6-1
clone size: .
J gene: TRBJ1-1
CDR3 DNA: TGTGCCAGCAGTGAGTGGTTAGGCGGAGATGAAGCTTTCTTT
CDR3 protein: CASSEWLGGDEAFF

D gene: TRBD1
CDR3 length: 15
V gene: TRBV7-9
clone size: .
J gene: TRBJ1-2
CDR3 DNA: TGTGCCAGCAGCTACGGGACAGGGGGCCCCTATGGCTACACCTTC
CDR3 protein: CASSYGTGGPYGYTF

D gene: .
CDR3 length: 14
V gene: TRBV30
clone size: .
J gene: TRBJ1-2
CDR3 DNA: TGTGCCTTCCTACCGGGGTCCCACTACTATGGCTACACCTTC
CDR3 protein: CAFLPGSHYYGYTF

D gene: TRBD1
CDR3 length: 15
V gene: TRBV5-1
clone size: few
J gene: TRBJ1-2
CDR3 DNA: TGCGCCAGCAGCTTGTACAGGGGGCCCGACTATGGCTACACCTTC
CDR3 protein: CASSLYRGPDYGYTF

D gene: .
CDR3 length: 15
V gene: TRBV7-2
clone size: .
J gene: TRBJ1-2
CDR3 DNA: TGTGCCAGCAGCTCCTCCCGGCAGGCCCCCTATGGCTACACCTTC
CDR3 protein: CASSSSRQAPYGYTF

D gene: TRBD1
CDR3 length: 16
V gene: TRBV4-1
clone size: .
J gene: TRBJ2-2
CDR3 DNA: TGCGCCAGCAGCCAAGGAGGACAGGGGAACACCGGGGAGCTGTTTTTT
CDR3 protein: CASSQGGQGNTGELFF

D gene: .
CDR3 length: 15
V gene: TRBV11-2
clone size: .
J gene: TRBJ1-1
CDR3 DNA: TGTGCCAGCAGCTTACAGTCCAGTCCTTCCACTGAAGCTTTCTTT
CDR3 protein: CASSLQSSPSTEAFF

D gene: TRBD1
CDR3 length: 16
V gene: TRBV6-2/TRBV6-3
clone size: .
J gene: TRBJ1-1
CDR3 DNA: TGTGCCAGCAGTTATGGTGGCAGGGGGCGGAACACTGAAGCTTTCTTT
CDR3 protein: CASSYGGRGRNTEAFF

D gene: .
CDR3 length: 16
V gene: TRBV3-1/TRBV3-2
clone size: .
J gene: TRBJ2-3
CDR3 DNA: TGTGCCAGCAGCCAGGCCTCGGGACTCGGCACAGATACGCAGTATTTT
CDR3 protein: CASSQASGLGTDTQYF

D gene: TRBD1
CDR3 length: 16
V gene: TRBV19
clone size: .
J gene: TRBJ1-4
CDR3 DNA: TGTGCCAGTAGAAGAGGACAGGGGGCCTTTAATGAAAAACTGTTTTTT
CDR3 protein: CASRRGQGAFNEKLFF